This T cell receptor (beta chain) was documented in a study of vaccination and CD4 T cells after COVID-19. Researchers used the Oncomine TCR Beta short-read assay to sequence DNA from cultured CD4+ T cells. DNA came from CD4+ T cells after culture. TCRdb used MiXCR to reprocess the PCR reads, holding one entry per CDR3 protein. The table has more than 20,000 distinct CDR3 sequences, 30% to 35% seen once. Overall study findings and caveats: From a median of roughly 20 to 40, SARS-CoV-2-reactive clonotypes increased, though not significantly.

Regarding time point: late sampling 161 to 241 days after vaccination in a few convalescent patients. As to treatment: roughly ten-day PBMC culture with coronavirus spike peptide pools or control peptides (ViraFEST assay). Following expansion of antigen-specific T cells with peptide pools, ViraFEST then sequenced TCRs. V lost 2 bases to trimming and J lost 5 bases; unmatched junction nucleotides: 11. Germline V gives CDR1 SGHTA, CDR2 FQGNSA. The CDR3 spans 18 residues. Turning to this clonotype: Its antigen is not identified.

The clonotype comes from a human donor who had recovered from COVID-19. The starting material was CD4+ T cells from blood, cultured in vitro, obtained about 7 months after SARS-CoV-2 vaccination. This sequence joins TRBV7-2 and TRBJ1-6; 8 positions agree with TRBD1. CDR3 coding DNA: TGTGCCAGCAGCTTAAATCCCTGGACAGGGAGGAATAATTCACCCCTCCACTTT. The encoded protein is CASSLNPWTGRNNSPLHF.